Below, 2 T cell receptor beta chains from the same sample are listed, as sequenced in a study of T cells in Graves' hyperthyroidism and ophthalmopathy. TCR beta CDR3 regions were amplified from RNA. TCR CDR3 regions were first amplified by RT-PCR with HTBI primers. In TCRdb, the multiplex PCR reads were re-called with MiXCR into one record per CDR3 protein. This sample has roughly 530,000 distinct CDR3 sequences, with 17% found just once. The material sequenced was blood. The receptor set was obtained from a woman aged 18-29 years with Graves' ophthalmopathy.

This clonotype was detected only a few times. The V and J genes are TRBV20-1 and TRBJ2-2; no firm D call. V was pared by 7 bases and J by 0 bases, with 9 bases between. This CDR3 is built from 13 residues. The germline gives CDR1 DFQATT, CDR2 SNEGSKA (reference sequence). The CDR3: CSVWSANTGELFF. CDR3 coding DNA: TGCAGTGTTTGGAGCGCGAACACCGGGGAGCTGTTTTTT.

This clonotype was seen at least ten times. The rearrangement uses TRBV3-1 and TRBJ2-5; TRBD1 is a possible D gene (5 bases). Germline CDR1 and CDR2: LGHDT and YNNKEL (reference sequence). Trimming pared 1 base from V and 5 bases from J, leaving 14 bases between. The CDR3 totals 15 residues. Here the CDR3 reads CASSQGGSFGETQYF. CDR3 coding DNA: TGTGCCAGCAGCCAAGGGGGCTCGTTTGGGGAGACCCAGTACTTC.